This T cell receptor beta chain originates from a study of cytomegalovirus exposure and HLA in healthy donors. Study information: Around 190 million T cells yielded 117 million unique TCR beta sequences, as an earlier analysis found. Whole-study findings and limits: The study recorded 164 TCR beta chains that were cytomegalovirus-associated.

Germline lookup yields CDR1 KGHSH and CDR2 LQKENI. Trimming left V 6 bases short and J 3 bases short, with 15 bases between. The CDR3 extends over 15 amino acids. Vbeta (60) and Jbeta (13) primers were used in the PCR. Produced via immunoSEQ multiplex PCR; TCRdb's table is partial and in-frame only. Of tens of thousands of clones listed, approximately 69% are singletons. Comment on this clone: Its antigen is still unknown.

The receptor was derived from a man in his forties in good health and CMV-seropositive. V and J are TRBV18 and TRBJ1-5, with D perhaps TRBD1 (6 bases). Sequences were obtained from PBMCs. CDR3 amino acids: CASSLDRQDNQPQHF. Here the CDR3 DNA reads TGTGCCAGCTCCCTGGACCGACAGGACAATCAGCCCCAGCATTTT.